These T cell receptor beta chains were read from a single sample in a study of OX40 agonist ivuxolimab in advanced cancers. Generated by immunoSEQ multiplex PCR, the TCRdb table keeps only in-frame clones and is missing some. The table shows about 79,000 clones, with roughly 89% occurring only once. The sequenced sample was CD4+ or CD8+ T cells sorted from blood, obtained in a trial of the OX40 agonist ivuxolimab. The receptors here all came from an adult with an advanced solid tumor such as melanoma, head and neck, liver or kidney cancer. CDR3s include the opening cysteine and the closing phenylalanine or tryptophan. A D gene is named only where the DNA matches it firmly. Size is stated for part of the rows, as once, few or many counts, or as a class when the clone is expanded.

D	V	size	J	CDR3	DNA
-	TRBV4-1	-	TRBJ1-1	CASSQARTEAFF	TGCGCCAGCAGCCAAGCTAGAACTGAAGCTTTCTTT
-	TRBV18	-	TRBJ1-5	CASSPFRLTLYQPQHF	TGTGCCAGCTCACCCTTTCGTCTGACTCTGTATCAGCCCCAGCATTTT
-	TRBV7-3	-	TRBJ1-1	CASSRTLNTEAFF	TGTGCCAGCAGTAGGACATTGAACACTGAAGCTTTCTTT
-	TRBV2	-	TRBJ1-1	CASYGGSEAFF	TGTGCCAGCTATGGGGGCTCCGAAGCTTTCTTT
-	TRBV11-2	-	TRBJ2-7	CASSLDLNSPIEQYF	TGTGCCAGCAGCTTAGATCTTAACAGCCCCATCGAGCAGTACTTC
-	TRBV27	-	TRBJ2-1	CASISPPNNEQFF	TGTGCCAGCATTTCCCCCCCGAACAATGAGCAGTTCTTC
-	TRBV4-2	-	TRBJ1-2	CASSHPGRPNYGYTF	TGTGCCAGCAGCCACCCCGGTAGACCGAACTATGGCTACACCTTC
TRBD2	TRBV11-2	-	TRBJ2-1	CASSPPGGGSYNEQFF	TGTGCCAGCAGCCCACCGGGGGGGGGCTCCTACAATGAGCAGTTCTTC
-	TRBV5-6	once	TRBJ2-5	CASSLKTGSGRATQYF	TGTGCCAGCAGCTTAAAAACGGGTTCAGGAAGGGCGACCCAGTACTTC
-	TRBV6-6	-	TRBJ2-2	CASSYSAFGGELFF	TGTGCCAGCAGTTACTCGGCATTTGGCGGGGAGCTGTTTTTT
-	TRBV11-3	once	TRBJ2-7	CASSFAGIAYEQYF	TGTGCCAGCAGCTTCGCGGGAATAGCCTACGAGCAGTACTTC
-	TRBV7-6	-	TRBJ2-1	CASSLEGRATYNEQFF	TGTGCCAGCAGCTTAGAAGGGAGAGCCACCTACAATGAGCAGTTCTTC
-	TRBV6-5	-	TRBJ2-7	CASSSPYRTVQQYF	TGTGCCAGCAGTTCCCCATACCGGACCGTCCAGCAGTACTTC
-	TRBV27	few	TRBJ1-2	CASTDGGGYTF	TGTGCCAGCACCGACGGGGGCGGCTACACCTTC
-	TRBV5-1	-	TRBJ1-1	CASSRVSNTEAFF	TGCGCCAGTTCCCGAGTTAGCAACACTGAAGCTTTCTTT
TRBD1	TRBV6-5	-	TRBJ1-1	CASNQGGRGTEAFF	TGTGCCAGCAACCAGGGGGGGCGGGGCACTGAAGCTTTCTTT
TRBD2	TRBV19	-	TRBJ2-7	CASSRGGGSYEQYF	TGTGCCAGTAGTCGCGGGGGGGGATCCTACGAGCAGTACTTC
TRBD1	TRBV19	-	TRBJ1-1	CASEDRARGMNTEAFF	TGTGCCAGTGAAGACAGGGCACGGGGAATGAACACTGAAGCTTTCTTT
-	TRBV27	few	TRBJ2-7	CANPLSGRGEQYF	TGTGCCAACCCCCTATCAGGGCGCGGCGAGCAGTACTTC
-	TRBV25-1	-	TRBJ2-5	CASSPPWVRDEETQYF	TGTGCCAGCAGCCCCCCCTGGGTACGGGACGAAGAGACCCAGTACTTC
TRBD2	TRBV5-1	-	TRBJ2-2	CASSSGLAVNTGELFF	TGCGCCAGCAGCTCGGGACTAGCGGTTAACACCGGGGAGCTGTTTTTT
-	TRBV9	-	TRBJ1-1	CASSVHDGANTEAFF	TGTGCCAGCAGCGTACACGACGGAGCGAACACTGAAGCTTTCTTT
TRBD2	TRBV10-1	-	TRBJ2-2	CASSDGLAGASGTGELFF	TGCGCCAGCAGTGACGGACTAGCGGGAGCCTCGGGGACCGGGGAGCTGTTTTTT
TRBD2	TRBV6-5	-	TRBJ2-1	CASSYLGDYYNEQFF	TGTGCCAGCAGTTACTTGGGGGACTACTACAATGAGCAGTTCTTC
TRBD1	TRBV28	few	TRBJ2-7	CASSSTGAPHEQYF	TGTGCCAGCAGTTCGACAGGGGCCCCCCACGAGCAGTACTTC
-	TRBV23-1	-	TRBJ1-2	CASLPFAGYTF	TGCGCCAGCCTTCCGTTCGCTGGCTACACCTTC
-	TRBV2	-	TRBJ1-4	CASSEIEQGRANEKLFF	TGTGCCAGCAGTGAAATCGAGCAGGGACGGGCTAATGAAAAACTGTTTTTT
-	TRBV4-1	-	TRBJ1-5	CASSQEFAGPDQPQHF	TGCGCCAGCAGCCAGGAATTTGCGGGACCCGATCAGCCCCAGCATTTT
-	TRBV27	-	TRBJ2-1	CASSLYRIYSSYNEQFF	TGTGCCAGCAGTTTATATAGGATATATAGCTCCTACAATGAGCAGTTCTTC
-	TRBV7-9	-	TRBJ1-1	CASSLAPQENTEAFF	TGTGCCAGCAGCTTAGCGCCACAGGAGAACACTGAAGCTTTCTTT
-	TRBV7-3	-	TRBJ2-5	CASSFGQGRREQYF	TGTGCCAGCAGCTTCGGGCAGGGCCGGCGAGAGCAGTACTTC